The 18 T cell receptor beta chains given below trace back to one sample, sequenced in a study of blood T cell repertoires in COVID-19. The table came from immunoSEQ multiplex PCR; TCRdb's copy has only in-frame clones and leaves some out. This sample carries around 350,000 clones, around nine tenths of them seen once, and the ten largest clones take roughly 3.1%. Sequencing was performed on peripheral blood. The receptors shown here come from a human donor in a cohort sampled during active COVID-19.

The V gene is TRBV28, the J gene TRBJ1-1, with a weak D call TRBD1 (5 bases). The germline V gene has CDR1 MDHEN and CDR2 SYDVKM. V lost 3 bases and J 0 bases, leaving 11 bases between the germline ends. The CDR3 is 15 amino acids. The CDR3 DNA follows: TGTGCCAGCAGTTTCCCCAGGGATGTGAACACTGAAGCTTTCTTT. It yields the protein CASSFPRDVNTEAFF. Together with reference TRBV28 and TRBJ1-1, the CDR3 gives the full variable domain: DVKVTQSSRYLVKRTGEKVFLECVQDMDHENMFWYRQDPGLGLRLIYFSYDVKMKEKGDIPEGYSVSREKKERFSLILESASTNQTSMYLCASSFPRDVNTEAFFGQGTRLTVV.

A remark on this clone: The same CDR3 also results from other DNA sequences found in this sample. The V call is TRBV5-1, the J call TRBJ2-1, with TRBD1 matching 9 bases. The germline CDR1 and CDR2 sequences are SGHRS and YFSETQ. This CDR3 is built from 15 residues. V shed 4 bases, J shed 3 bases, and the junction held 5 bases outside the gene matches. CDR3 nucleotides: TGCGCCAGCAGCCTAGGGGGACAGGGCTACAATGAGCAGTTCTTC. Encoded protein: CASSLGGQGYNEQFF.

The rearrangement joins TRBV7-9 to TRBJ1-1, with D perhaps matching TRBD1 (6 bases). The germline CDR1 and CDR2 sequences are SEHNR and FQNEAQ (reference sequence). V was clipped by 5 bases and J by 8 bases, with 15 bases between them. The CDR3 has 13 amino acids. The CDR3 protein is CASSLPKTGEAFF. The CDR3, as DNA: TGTGCCAGCAGCCTCCCTAAGACAGGAGAAGCTTTCTTT.

The chain uses TRBV7-6 and TRBJ2-5, with 9 bases that match TRBD2. This CDR3 is 16 amino acids long. Trimming took 5 bases from V and 1 from J; bases not matched to a gene: 8. The germline V gene has CDR1 SGHVS and CDR2 FNYEAQ. The CDR3 bases are TGTGCCAGCAGCCGAAATAGCGGGGGCCCCCAAGAGACCCAGTACTTC. This translates into CASSRNSGGPQETQYF.

This chain links TRBV28 with TRBJ1-2, with TRBD1 identical over 7 bases. Germline loops: CDR1 MDHEN, CDR2 SYDVKM. The CDR3 covers 12 residues. J lost 12 bases, V lost 6 bases, and 10 bases had no gene match. The CDR3 coding sequence is TGTGCCAGCAGCCAGACAGGGTTCTCGCACACCTTC. Amino acid sequence: CASSQTGFSHTF.

V usage is TRBV29-1 and J usage is TRBJ1-2; D uncertain. The CDR3 length is 12 residues. Per germline, CDR1 SQVTM and CDR2 ANQGSEA. V shed 7 bases and J shed 8 bases, with 17 bases lying between them. The CDR3 here is CSAGVAAYGYTF. CDR3 in DNA: TGCAGCGCCGGGGTTGCGGCGTACGGCTACACCTTC.

This clone was picked up a small number of times. The chain employs TRBV7-9 and TRBJ2-7; D is perhaps TRBD2 (6 bases). The CDR3 loop spans 16 amino acids. The ends were cut back, 4 bases at V and 3 bases at J, with 19 bases in the middle. Germline-derived CDR1 and CDR2 are SEHNR and FQNEAQ (reference sequence). DNA for the CDR3: TGTGCCAGCAGCTCGGGGTCGTTCCGGGAGAACTACGAGCAGTACTTC. Encoded protein: CASSSGSFRENYEQYF.

The chain has TRBV7-9 and TRBJ1-2; D is perhaps TRBD1 (6 bases). Germline V gene sequence: CDR1 SEHNR, CDR2 FQNEAQ (reference sequence). V lost 1 base and J 8 bases, leaving 8 bases between the germline ends. The CDR3 runs to 12 residues. The chain's CDR3 is CASSLGGGGYTF. The CDR3 DNA reads TGTGCCAGCAGCTTAGGAGGGGGAGGCTACACCTTC.

This sequence joins TRBV28 and TRBJ2-3; 9 nucleotides align to TRBD1. After removal of 7 bases from V and 0 bases from J, the junction contained 2 bases not matched to a gene. The CDR3 length is 14 residues. Germline V CDR1 and CDR2: MDHEN, SYDVKM. The CDR3 sequence is CASMDRGSTDTQYF. CDR3 in DNA: TGTGCCAGCATGGACAGGGGAAGCACAGATACGCAGTATTTT.

The chain carries TRBV5-1 and TRBJ2-3; 7 nucleotides match TRBD1. Germline V gene data show CDR1 as SGHRS and CDR2 as YFSETQ. The CDR3 runs 15 residues. Trimming removed 6 bases from V and 4 bases from J; junction bases left unmatched: 11. CDR3 protein: CASTTVTGMADTQYF. In nucleotides, the CDR3 is TGCGCCAGCACGACAGTGACAGGGATGGCAGATACGCAGTATTTT.

The rearrangement uses TRBV7-3 and TRBJ2-5; D gene uncertain. The CDR3 spans 15 residues. Between the trimmed V and J ends, which lost 1 base and 1 base, there was a span of 10 bases. The germline V gene encodes CDR1 SGHTA and CDR2 FQGTGA. Here the CDR3 reads CASSLIPGVQETQYF. The DNA of the CDR3 is TGTGCCAGCAGCTTAATCCCAGGCGTCCAAGAGACCCAGTACTTC.

This clone was picked up one time. The chain combines TRBV28 with TRBJ2-7, with D possibly TRBD2 on 6 matching bases. The CDR3 runs 14 residues. The germline V gene has CDR1 MDHEN and CDR2 SYDVKM. V lost 8 bases, J lost 5 bases, and 19 bases lay in between. CDR3 loop: CASYHRAGSNEQYF. The CDR3 nucleotides read TGTGCCAGCTATCATAGGGCGGGAAGCAACGAGCAGTACTTC.

The chain recombines TRBV28 with TRBJ2-3, with 13 bases identical to TRBD2. CDR1 MDHEN and CDR2 SYDVKM come from the germline V gene. The CDR3 loop spans 13 amino acids. V lost 8 bases, J lost 5 bases, and 1 base stayed unmatched. Here the CDR3 DNA reads TGTGCCAGCCGGACTAGCGGGGGAGATACGCAGTATTTT. As protein: CASRTSGGDTQYF.

The count of this clone is one. The chain couples TRBV7-9 to TRBJ1-3; tentative D call: TRBD1 (6 bases). CDR1 is SEHNR, CDR2 FQNEAQ, per germline (reference sequence). Trimming pared 0 bases from V and 0 bases from J, leaving 12 bases between. The CDR3 runs to 17 residues. The CDR3 reads CASSLADRSYSGNTIYF. In nucleotides, the CDR3 is TGTGCCAGCAGCTTAGCAGACAGGTCCTACTCTGGAAACACCATATATTTT.

This clone was recorded once. V gene TRBV19 combines with J gene TRBJ2-3; no clear D gene. With 6 bases removed from V and 4 bases from J, the gap between germline ends came to 8 bases. Germline assignment: CDR1 LNHDA and CDR2 SQIVND (reference sequence). The CDR3 totals 12 residues. The CDR3 region is CASSQVADTQYF. In nucleotides, the CDR3 is TGTGCCAGTAGCCAGGTTGCAGATACGCAGTATTTT.

This clone was counted a few times. The chain joins TRBV9 to TRBJ2-2; D gene uncertain. Germline values: CDR1 SGDLS, CDR2 YYNGEE. Trimming shortened V by 0 bases and J by 4 bases, and 4 bases separated the two germline ends. This CDR3 spans 13 amino acids. The DNA for the CDR3 is TGTGCCAGCAGCGTAGCTAGCACCGGGGAGCTGTTTTTT. Translated: CASSVASTGELFF. The full variable domain, completed using reference TRBV9 and TRBJ2-2, is DSGVTQTPKHLITATGQRVTLRCSPRSGDLSVYWYQQSLDQGLQFLIQYYNGEERAKGNILERFSAQQFPDLHSELNLSSLELGDSALYFCASSVASTGELFFGEGSRLTVL.

The chain joins TRBV7-3 to TRBJ2-1; TRBD1 is a possible D gene (5 bases). The CDR3 has 15 amino acids. V lost 1 base and J lost 8, with 15 bases in between. Germline V gene data show CDR1 as SGHTA and CDR2 as FQGTGA. The chain's CDR3 is CASSLIRGNVDEQFF. The CDR3 DNA sequence: TGTGCCAGCAGCTTAATTAGGGGAAACGTCGATGAGCAGTTCTTC.

The genes are TRBV6-1 and TRBJ2-1, with TRBD2 as a possible D gene (7 bases). CDR1 and CDR2 (germline): MNHNS, SASEGT. The CDR3 runs 15 residues. With 3 bases removed from V and 3 bases from J, the gap between germline ends came to 12 bases. The CDR3 spells CASSDRGGGYNEQFF. In DNA form, the CDR3 reads TGTGCCAGCAGTGATAGGGGGGGTGGCTACAATGAGCAGTTCTTC.